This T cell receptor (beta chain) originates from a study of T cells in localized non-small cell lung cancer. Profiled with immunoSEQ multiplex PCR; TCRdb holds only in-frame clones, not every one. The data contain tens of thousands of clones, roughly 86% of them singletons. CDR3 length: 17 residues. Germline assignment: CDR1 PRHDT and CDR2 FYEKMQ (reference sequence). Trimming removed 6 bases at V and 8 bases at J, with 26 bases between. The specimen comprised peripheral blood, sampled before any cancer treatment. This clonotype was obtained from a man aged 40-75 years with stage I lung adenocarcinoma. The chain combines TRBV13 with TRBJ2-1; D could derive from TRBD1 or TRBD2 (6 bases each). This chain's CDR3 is CASSSPRGVSSRDEQFF. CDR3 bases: TGTGCCAGCAGTTCGCCTAGGGGGGTTTCCTCTAGGGATGAGCAGTTCTTC.